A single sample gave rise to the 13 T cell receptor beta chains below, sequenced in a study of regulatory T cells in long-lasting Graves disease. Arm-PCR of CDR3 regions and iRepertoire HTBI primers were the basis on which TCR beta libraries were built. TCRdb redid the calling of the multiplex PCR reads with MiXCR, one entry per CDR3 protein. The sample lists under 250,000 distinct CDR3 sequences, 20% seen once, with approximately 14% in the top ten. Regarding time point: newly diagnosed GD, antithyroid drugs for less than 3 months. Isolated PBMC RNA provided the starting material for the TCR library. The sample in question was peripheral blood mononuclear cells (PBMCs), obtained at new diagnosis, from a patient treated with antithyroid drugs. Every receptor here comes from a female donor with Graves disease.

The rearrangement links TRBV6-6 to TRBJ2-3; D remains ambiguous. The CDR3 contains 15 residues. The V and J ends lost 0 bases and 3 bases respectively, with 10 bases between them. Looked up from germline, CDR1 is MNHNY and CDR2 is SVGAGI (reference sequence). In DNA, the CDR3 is TGTGCCAGCAGTTACTCGGCAGGCCCGACAGATACGCAGTATTTT. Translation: CASSYSAGPTDTQYF.

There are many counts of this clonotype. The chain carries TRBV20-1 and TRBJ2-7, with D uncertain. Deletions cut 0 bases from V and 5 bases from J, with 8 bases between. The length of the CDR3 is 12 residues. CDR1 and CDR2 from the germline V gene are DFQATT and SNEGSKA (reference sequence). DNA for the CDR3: TGCAGTGCTAGAGAAGACGGACACGAGCAGTACTTC. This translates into CSAREDGHEQYF.

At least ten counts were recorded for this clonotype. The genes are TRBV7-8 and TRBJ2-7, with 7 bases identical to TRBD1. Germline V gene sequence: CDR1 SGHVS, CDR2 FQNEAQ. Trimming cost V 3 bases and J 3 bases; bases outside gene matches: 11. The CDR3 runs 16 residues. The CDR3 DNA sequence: TGTGCCAGCAGCTTTTTACAGGGGACCCCTGACTACGAGCAGTACTTC. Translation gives CASSFLQGTPDYEQYF.

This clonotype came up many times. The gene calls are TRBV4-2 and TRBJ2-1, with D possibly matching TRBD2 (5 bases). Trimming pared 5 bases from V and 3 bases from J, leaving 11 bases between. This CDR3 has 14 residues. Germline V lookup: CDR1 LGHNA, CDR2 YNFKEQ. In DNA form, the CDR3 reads TGTGCCAGCAGCTCTACTAGTTTCTACAATGAGCAGTTCTTC. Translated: CASSSTSFYNEQFF.

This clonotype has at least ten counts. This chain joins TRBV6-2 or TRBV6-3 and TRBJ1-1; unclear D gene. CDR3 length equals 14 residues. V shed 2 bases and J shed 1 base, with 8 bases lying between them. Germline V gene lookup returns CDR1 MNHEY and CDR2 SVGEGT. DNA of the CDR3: TGTGCCAGCAGTTACCCTCCTGAGAACACTGAAGCTTTCTTT. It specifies CASSYPPENTEAFF.

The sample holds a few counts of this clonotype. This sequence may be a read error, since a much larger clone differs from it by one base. The CDR3 protein is CSATSSGTSGYEQFF. As DNA, the CDR3 is TGCAGTGCTACCAGTTCCGGGACTAGCGGTTACGAGCAGTTCTTC. J is TRBJ2-1 and V is TRBV20-1, with TRBD2 matching over 11 bases. V shed 4 bases and J 10 bases; nucleotides not matched to a gene: 12. CDR3 length: 15 amino acids. The V gene's germline CDR1 is DFQATT and CDR2 SNEGSKA (reference sequence).

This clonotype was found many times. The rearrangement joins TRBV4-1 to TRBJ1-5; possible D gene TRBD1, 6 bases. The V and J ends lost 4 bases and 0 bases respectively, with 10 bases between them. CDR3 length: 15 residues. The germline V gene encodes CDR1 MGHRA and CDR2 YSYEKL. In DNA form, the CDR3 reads TGCGCCAGCAGCCGAACAGGGAATAGCAATCAGCCCCAGCATTTT. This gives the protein CASSRTGNSNQPQHF.

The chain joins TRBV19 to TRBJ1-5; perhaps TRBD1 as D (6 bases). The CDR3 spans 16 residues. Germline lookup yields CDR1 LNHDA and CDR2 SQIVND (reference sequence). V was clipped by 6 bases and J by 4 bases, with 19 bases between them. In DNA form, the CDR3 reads TGTGCCAGTAGCATACGAGTGGACAGCCGTAATCAGCCCCAGCATTTT. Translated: CASSIRVDSRNQPQHF. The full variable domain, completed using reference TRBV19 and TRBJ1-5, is DGGITQSPKYLFRKEGQNVTLSCEQNLNHDAMYWYRQDPGQGLRLIYYSQIVNDFQKGDIAEGYSVSREKKESFPLTVTSAQKNPTAFYLCASSIRVDSRNQPQHFGDGTRLSIL.

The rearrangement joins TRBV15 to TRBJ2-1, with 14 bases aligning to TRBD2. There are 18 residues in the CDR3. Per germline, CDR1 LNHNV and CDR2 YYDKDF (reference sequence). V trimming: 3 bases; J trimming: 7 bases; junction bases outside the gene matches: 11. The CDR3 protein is CATSRKIGLAGGGNEQFF. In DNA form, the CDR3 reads TGTGCCACCAGCAGGAAAATAGGACTAGCGGGGGGCGGGAATGAGCAGTTCTTC.

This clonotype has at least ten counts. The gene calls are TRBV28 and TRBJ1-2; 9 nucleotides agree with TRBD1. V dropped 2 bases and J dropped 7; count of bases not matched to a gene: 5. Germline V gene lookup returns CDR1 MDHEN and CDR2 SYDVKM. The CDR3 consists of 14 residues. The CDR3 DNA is TGTGCCAGCAGTTTACCCGGGACAGGGATTGGCTACACCTTC. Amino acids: CASSLPGTGIGYTF.

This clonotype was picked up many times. The CDR3 DNA reads as TGTGCCAGTAGTGGCGGGACTAGCGGGGTATTGGAGACCCAGTACTTC. Encoded protein: CASSGGTSGVLETQYF. This chain links TRBV19 with TRBJ2-5; 13 nucleotides agree with TRBD2. The germline V gene encodes CDR1 LNHDA and CDR2 SQIVND (reference sequence). There are 16 residues in the CDR3. V shed 5 bases, J shed 5 bases, and the junction held 8 bases outside the gene matches.

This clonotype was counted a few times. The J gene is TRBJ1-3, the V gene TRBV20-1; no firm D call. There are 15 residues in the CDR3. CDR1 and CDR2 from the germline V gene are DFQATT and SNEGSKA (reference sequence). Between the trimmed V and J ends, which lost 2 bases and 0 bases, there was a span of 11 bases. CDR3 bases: TGCAGTGCTAGACAAGCAGGAAGCTCTGGAAACACCATATATTTT. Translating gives CSARQAGSSGNTIYF.

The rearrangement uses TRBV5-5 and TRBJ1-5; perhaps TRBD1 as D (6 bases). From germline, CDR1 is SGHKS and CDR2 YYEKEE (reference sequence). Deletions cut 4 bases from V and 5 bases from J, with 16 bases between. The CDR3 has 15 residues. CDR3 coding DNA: TGTGCCAGCAGCCGCCAGGGGAATTCGGATCAGCCCCAGCATTTT. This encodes CASSRQGNSDQPQHF.